This T cell receptor (beta chain) appears in the sequencing data of a study of T-cell memory formation after mild COVID-19. This clonotype showed up many times. In TCRdb, the 5' RACE reads were re-called with MiXCR into one record per CDR3 protein. The sample carries a few hundred thousand distinct CDR3 sequences, about 15% recorded once. Sequencing input: PBMCs or a T cell subset sorted from them (not recorded which). This TCR was sampled from a man younger than 35 who had mild COVID-19 (a few samples of this study predate the infection). Cell type and time point are not known.

Written as DNA, the CDR3 is TGCAGTGCTAGAGCGCAGGGAGGGACTGAAGCTTTCTTT. It translates to CSARAQGGTEAFF. V usage is TRBV20-1 and J usage is TRBJ1-1; a weak D match, TRBD1 (5 bases). This CDR3 has 13 residues. Per the germline V gene, CDR1 is DFQATT and CDR2 is SNEGSKA (reference sequence). V lost 1 base to trimming and J lost 5 bases, with 11 bases between them.